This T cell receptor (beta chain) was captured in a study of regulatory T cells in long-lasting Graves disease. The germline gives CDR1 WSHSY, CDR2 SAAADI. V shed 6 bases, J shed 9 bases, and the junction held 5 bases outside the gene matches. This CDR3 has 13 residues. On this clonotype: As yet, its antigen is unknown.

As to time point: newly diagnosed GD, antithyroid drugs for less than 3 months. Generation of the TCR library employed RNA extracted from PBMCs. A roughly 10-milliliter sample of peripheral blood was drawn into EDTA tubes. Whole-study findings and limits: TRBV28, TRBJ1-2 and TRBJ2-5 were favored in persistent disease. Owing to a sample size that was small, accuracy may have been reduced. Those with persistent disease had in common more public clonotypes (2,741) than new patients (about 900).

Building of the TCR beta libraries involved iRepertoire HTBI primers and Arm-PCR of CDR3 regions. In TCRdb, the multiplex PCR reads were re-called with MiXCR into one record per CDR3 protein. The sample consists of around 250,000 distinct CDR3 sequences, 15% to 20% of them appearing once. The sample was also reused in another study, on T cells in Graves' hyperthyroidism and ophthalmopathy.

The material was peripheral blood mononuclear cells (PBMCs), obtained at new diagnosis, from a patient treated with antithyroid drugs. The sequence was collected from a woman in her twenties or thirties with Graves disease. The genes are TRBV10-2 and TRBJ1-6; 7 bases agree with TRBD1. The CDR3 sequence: CASRQGWSSPLHF. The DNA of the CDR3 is TGCGCCAGCAGACAGGGGTGGAGTTCACCCCTCCACTTT.